The 25 T cell receptor beta chains below were found in one sample sequenced in a study of PD-L1 blockade in urothelial cancer. The time point is: pretreatment peripheral blood. Here immunoSEQ multiplex PCR was the method, and the copy in TCRdb shows in-frame clones only, minus some. Counted here are tens of thousands of clones, approximately 86% occurring once; the ten biggest clones make up just under 15%. Sequenced material: PBMCs, taken around atezolizumab (anti-PD-L1) treatment. The receptors derive from a man in his 60s with urothelial cancer.

The chain carries TRBV19 and TRBJ2-3, with TRBD1 matching 9 bases. Germline trimming cut 6 bases from V and 4 bases from J; bases unmatched to any gene: 14. Germline lookup yields CDR1 LNHDA and CDR2 SQIVND (reference sequence). The CDR3 is made up of 17 amino acids. The CDR3 bases are TGTGCCAGTAGAGGGGGTCCCGGGACAGGGCACCCAGATACGCAGTATTTT. It codes for CASRGGPGTGHPDTQYF.

The rearrangement links TRBV10-2 to TRBJ2-7, with 8 positions matching TRBD1. The CDR3 consists of 15 residues. J gave up 2 bases and V 2 bases, and 5 bases lay outside the gene matches. Germline V CDR1 and CDR2: WSHSY, SAAADI. CDR3 residues: CASSERTGSAYEQYF. As DNA, the CDR3 is TGCGCCAGCAGTGAGAGGACAGGGTCTGCCTACGAGCAGTACTTC.

V and J are TRBV7-3 and TRBJ2-5; 13 bases are shared with TRBD2. CDR1 and CDR2 (germline): SGHTA, FQGTGA. After removal of 5 bases from V and 2 bases from J, the junction contained 2 bases not matched to a gene. The CDR3 totals 15 residues. CDR3 sequence: CASSPGLAGQETQYF. The CDR3 nucleotides read TGTGCCAGCAGCCCGGGACTAGCGGGACAAGAGACCCAGTACTTC.

This clone has only a few counts. The J gene is TRBJ1-4, the V gene TRBV7-9, with no clear D. The CDR3 spans 16 residues. Germline V gene data show CDR1 as SEHNR and CDR2 as FQNEAQ (reference sequence). The V and J ends lost 0 bases and 4 bases respectively, with 12 bases between them. CDR3: CASSLALTAFNEKLFF. The CDR3 DNA sequence: TGTGCCAGCAGCTTAGCGCTCACAGCCTTTAATGAAAAACTGTTTTTT. Supplemented by reference TRBV7-9 and TRBJ1-4, the full variable domain reads DTGVSQNPRHKITKRGQNVTFRCDPISEHNRLYWYRQTLGQGPEFLTYFQNEAQLEKSRLLSDRFSAERPKGSFSTLEIQRTEQGDSAMYLCASSLALTAFNEKLFFGSGTQLSVL.

The chain links TRBV11-2 to TRBJ2-5; a weak D match, TRBD2 (6 bases). CDR1 and CDR2 (germline): SGHAT, FQNNGV. The CDR3 consists of 14 residues. The ends were cut back, 1 base at V and 4 bases at J, with 10 bases in the middle. The DNA for the CDR3 is TGTGCCAGCAGCTTAGGAGTGGGGGGAGAGACCCAGTACTTC. It yields the protein CASSLGVGGETQYF.

This chain connects TRBV9 to TRBJ1-1; D uncertain. Trimming removed 6 bases at V and 1 base at J, with 13 bases between. The germline V gene has CDR1 SGDLS and CDR2 YYNGEE. CDR3 length equals 14 residues. CDR3: CASNPLTKNTEAFF. The CDR3 DNA is TGTGCCAGCAACCCCCTGACAAAGAACACTGAAGCTTTCTTT.

The chain has TRBV5-6 and TRBJ2-5; 8 bases map to TRBD1. This CDR3 contains 15 residues. V lost 4 bases to trimming and J lost 5 bases; unmatched junction nucleotides: 10. From germline, CDR1 is SGHDT and CDR2 YYEEEE. CDR3 DNA: TGTGCCAGCAGCCCAGGGGTCAGGGGGCGCGAGACCCAGTACTTC. Its translation is CASSPGVRGRETQYF.

The gene calls are TRBV9 and TRBJ2-3; D remains unclear. CDR3 length: 13 amino acids. Germline CDR1 and CDR2: SGDLS and YYNGEE. V was pared by 0 bases and J by 6 bases, with 8 bases between. DNA of the CDR3: TGTGCCAGCAGCGTAGATCGGCGGGATACGCAGTATTTT. Translated, it gives CASSVDRRDTQYF.

This sequence joins TRBV5-1 and TRBJ2-5; 12 bases agree with TRBD1. The CDR3 loop spans 16 amino acids. Germline V gene sequence: CDR1 SGHRS, CDR2 YFSETQ. The V segment lost 1 base and the J segment 5 bases; nucleotides outside the gene matches: 6. In nucleotides, the CDR3 is TGCGCCAGCAGCTTGAGGGGACAGGGGGCTTTGGAGACCCAGTACTTC. It specifies CASSLRGQGALETQYF.

J is TRBJ1-5 and V is TRBV12-5; TRBD1 might be the D (6 bases). Germline loops: CDR1 LGHNT, CDR2 FRNRAP. The CDR3 is 14 residues long. Between the trimmed V and J ends, which lost 6 bases and 7 bases, there was a span of 16 bases. This chain's CDR3 is CASGPGERRQPQHF. The CDR3 DNA follows: TGTGCTAGTGGACCAGGGGAACGGCGACAGCCCCAGCATTTT.

V and J are TRBV28 and TRBJ2-5; tentatively, D is TRBD1 (6 bases). Germline V gene sequence: CDR1 MDHEN, CDR2 SYDVKM. The CDR3 has 16 amino acids. The germline V and J ends were trimmed by 4 bases and 1 base, with 16 bases remaining between them. The CDR3 nucleotides are TGTGCCAGCAGTTCTGGGGGCCGAGGGGGCCAAGAGACCCAGTACTTC. Translating it yields CASSSGGRGGQETQYF.

Only one count was recorded for this clone. The genes are TRBV11-3 and TRBJ1-1; 9 positions match TRBD1. V was clipped by 1 base and J by 4 bases; unmatched bases: 4. The germline CDR1 and CDR2 sequences are SGHNT and YENEEA. The CDR3 is 15 amino acids. This CDR3 is CASSLATGGITEAFF. The CDR3 DNA follows: TGTGCCAGCAGCTTAGCTACAGGGGGCATCACTGAAGCTTTCTTT.

V is TRBV7-2 and J is TRBJ2-7, with D perhaps TRBD1 (5 bases). Looked up from germline, CDR1 is SGHTA and CDR2 is FQGNSA. This CDR3 spans 14 amino acids. Trimming stripped 4 bases from V and 6 bases from J, with 16 bases between. The CDR3 bases are TGTGCCAGCAGCTCCTTCCAGGGAATCGTCGAGCAGTACTTC. Its translation: CASSSFQGIVEQYF.

V is TRBV4-1 and J is TRBJ1-2; D is perhaps TRBD1 (5 bases). The CDR3 is 14 amino acids. Between the trimmed V and J ends, which lost 2 bases and 4 bases, there was a span of 11 bases. CDR1 is MGHRA and CDR2 is YSYEKL in the germline V gene. CDR3 loop: CASSQPDSIYGYTF. CDR3 sequence (DNA): TGCGCCAGCAGCCAACCTGACAGCATCTATGGCTACACCTTC.

The chain is built from TRBV6-5 and TRBJ1-2, with unresolved D. Trimming took 7 bases from V and 8 from J, leaving 14 bases between them. The CDR3 is 12 residues long. Germline V gene lookup returns CDR1 MNHEY and CDR2 SVGAGI. The CDR3 here is CASIDRQEGYTF. The DNA of the CDR3 is TGTGCCAGCATCGACCGACAAGAGGGCTACACCTTC.

DNA for the CDR3: TGCGCCAGCAGCGGGGCATCCACAGATACGCAGTATTTT. It codes for CASSGASTDTQYF. V is TRBV4-3 and J is TRBJ2-3; tentatively, D is TRBD1 (5 bases). The CDR3 sequence is 13 residues long. Per germline, CDR1 LGHNA and CDR2 YSLEER. Trimming removed 5 bases from V and 2 bases from J, with 8 bases in between.

This clone appeared a single time. The V gene is TRBV5-5, the J gene TRBJ1-2; 10 bases are a match to TRBD1. Germline V gene lookup returns CDR1 SGHKS and CDR2 YYEKEE (reference sequence). The CDR3 runs 17 residues. V lost 4 bases to trimming and J lost 8 bases; unmatched junction nucleotides: 17. The CDR3 nucleotides are TGTGCCAGCAGCCTCACCCCTAGGACAGGGGGAGGCGTCGGCTACACCTTC. It encodes CASSLTPRTGGGVGYTF.

This clone was seen more than once but under ten times. The gene calls are TRBV6-1 and TRBJ1-5; 7 bases match TRBD1. The germline V gene encodes CDR1 MNHNS and CDR2 SASEGT. The J segment lost 7 bases and the V segment lost 5 bases, leaving 5 bases of the junction unmatched. The CDR3 covers 13 residues. CDR3 nucleotide sequence: TGTGCCAGCAGTATATCACAGGGGCAGCCCCAGCATTTT. This translates into CASSISQGQPQHF.

Points on this clone: The junction departs from germline at one end; a sequencing error may be responsible. The same CDR3 is also encoded by other DNA sequences in this sample. The genes are TRBV11-1 and TRBJ2-7; TRBD2 matches 13 bases. The CDR3 has 15 residues. Germline V gene lookup returns CDR1 SGHAT and CDR2 FQDESV (reference sequence). The CDR3 spells CASSRGLAGSYEQYF. CDR3 nucleotides: TGTGCCAGCAGCCGGGGACTAGCGGGGAGCTACGAGCAATACTTC. The whole variable domain, remainder taken from reference TRBV11-1 and TRBJ2-7, is EAEVAQSPRYKITEKSQAVAFWCDPISGHATLYWYRQILGQGPELLVQFQDESVVDDSQLPKDRFSAERLKGVDSTLKIQPAELGDSAMYLCASSRGLAGSYEQYFGPGTRLTVT.

V usage is TRBV4-2 and J usage is TRBJ1-4; D gene ambiguous. Germline loops: CDR1 LGHNA, CDR2 YNFKEQ. The CDR3 is made up of 14 amino acids. V was clipped by 0 bases and J by 4 bases, with 6 bases between them. The CDR3 bases are TGTGCCAGCAGCCAAGAACAGAGTAATGAAAAACTGTTTTTT. Translating it yields CASSQEQSNEKLFF.

Comment on this clone: The junction differs from germline at one of its ends, possibly a read error. The V gene is TRBV7-7, the J gene TRBJ2-3; 11 positions agree with TRBD2. CDR1 and CDR2 from the germline V gene are SSHAT and FNYEAQ (reference sequence). CDR3 length equals 16 residues. The CDR3 nucleotides read TGTGCTAGCAGCCCGTTAGCGGGGGGGAGCACAGATACGCAGTATTTT. Translated, it gives CASSPLAGGSTDTQYF.

V usage is TRBV14 and J usage is TRBJ1-2; 9 bases line up with TRBD1. Germline trimming cut 5 bases from V and 8 bases from J; bases unmatched to any gene: 9. The CDR3 has 14 residues. Germline assignment: CDR1 SGHDN and CDR2 FVKESK. The CDR3, as DNA: TGTGCCAGCAGCGCGGGACAGGGCCTCTGGGGCTACACCTTC. Translation: CASSAGQGLWGYTF.

The rearrangement joins TRBV5-4 to TRBJ2-7; D ambiguous. The ends were cut back, 4 bases at V and 5 bases at J, with 19 bases in the middle. The CDR3 is 15 amino acids. The germline V gene has CDR1 SGHNT and CDR2 YYREEE (reference sequence). The CDR3 DNA reads as TGTGCCAGCAGCCACCCTGGCCAGGTCGTTGACGAGCAGTACTTC. Protein: CASSHPGQVVDEQYF. Variable domain in full (rest from reference TRBV5-4 and TRBJ2-7): ETGVTQSPTHLIKTRGQQVTLRCSSQSGHNTVSWYQQALGQGPQFIFQYYREEENGRGNFPPRFSGLQFPNYSSELNVNALELDDSALYLCASSHPGQVVDEQYFGPGTRLTVT.

The chain is built from TRBV7-9 and TRBJ2-2; a possible D gene is TRBD1 (5 bases). CDR1 SEHNR and CDR2 FQNEAQ come from the germline V gene (reference sequence). The CDR3 extends over 13 amino acids. Trimming pared 5 bases from V and 5 bases from J, leaving 9 bases between. The CDR3 here is CASSLTATGELFF. In DNA, the CDR3 is TGTGCCAGCAGCCTGACAGCAACCGGGGAGCTGTTTTTT.

V is TRBV6-5 and J is TRBJ2-7, with D possibly TRBD1 on 6 matching bases. The V and J ends lost 0 bases and 3 bases respectively, with 9 bases between them. Germline CDR1 reads MNHEY; CDR2 reads SVGAGI. This CDR3 is 14 amino acids long. For the CDR3, the DNA is TGTGCCAGCAGTTACTCGACAGGATTCTACGAGCAGTACTTC. Amino acid sequence: CASSYSTGFYEQYF.